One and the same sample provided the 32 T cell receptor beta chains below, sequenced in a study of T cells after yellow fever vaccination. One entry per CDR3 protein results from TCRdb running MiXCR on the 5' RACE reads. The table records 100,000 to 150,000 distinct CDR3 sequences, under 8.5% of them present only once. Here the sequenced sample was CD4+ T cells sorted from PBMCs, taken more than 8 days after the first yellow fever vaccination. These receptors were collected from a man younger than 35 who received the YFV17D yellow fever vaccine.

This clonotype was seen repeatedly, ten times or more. CDR3 nucleotides: TGTGCCAGCAGTTTATCGTCTAGGTTAGAGACCCAGTACTTC. It specifies CASSLSSRLETQYF. The chain employs TRBV12-3 or TRBV12-4 and TRBJ2-5; D unresolved. Trimming stripped 2 bases from V and 4 bases from J, with 11 bases between. The CDR3 is 14 amino acids.

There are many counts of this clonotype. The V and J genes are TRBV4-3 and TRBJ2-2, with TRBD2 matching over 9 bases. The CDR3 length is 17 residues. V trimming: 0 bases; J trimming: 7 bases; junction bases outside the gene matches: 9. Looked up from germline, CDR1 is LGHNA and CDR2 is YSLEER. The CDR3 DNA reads TGCGCCAGCAGCCAAGATCCCCCGCGGGGGGGCCTCGGGGAGCTGTTTTTT. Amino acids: CASSQDPPRGGLGELFF.

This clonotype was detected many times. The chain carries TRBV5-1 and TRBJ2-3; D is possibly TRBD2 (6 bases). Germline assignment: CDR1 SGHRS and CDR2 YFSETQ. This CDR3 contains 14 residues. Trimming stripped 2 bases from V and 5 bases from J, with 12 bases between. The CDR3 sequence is CASSFEGRGDTQYF. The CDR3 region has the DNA TGCGCCAGCAGCTTTGAGGGGCGGGGAGATACGCAGTATTTT.

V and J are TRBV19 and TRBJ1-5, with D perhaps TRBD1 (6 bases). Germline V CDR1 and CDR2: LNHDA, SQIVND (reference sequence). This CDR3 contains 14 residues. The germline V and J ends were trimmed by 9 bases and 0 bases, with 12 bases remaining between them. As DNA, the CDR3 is TGTGCCAGCTGGACAGTTTATAGCAATCAGCCCCAGCATTTT. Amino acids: CASWTVYSNQPQHF. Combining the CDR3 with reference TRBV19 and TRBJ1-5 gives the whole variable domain DGGITQSPKYLFRKEGQNVTLSCEQNLNHDAMYWYRQDPGQGLRLIYYSQIVNDFQKGDIAEGYSVSREKKESFPLTVTSAQKNPTAFYLCASWTVYSNQPQHFGDGTRLSIL.

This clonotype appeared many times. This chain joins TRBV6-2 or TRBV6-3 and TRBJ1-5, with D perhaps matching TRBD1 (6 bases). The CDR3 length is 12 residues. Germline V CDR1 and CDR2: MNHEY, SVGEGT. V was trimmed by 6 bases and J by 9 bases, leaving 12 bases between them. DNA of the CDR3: TGTGCCAGCAGGCTGGGGGGGCGGCCCCAGCATTTT. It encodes CASRLGGRPQHF.

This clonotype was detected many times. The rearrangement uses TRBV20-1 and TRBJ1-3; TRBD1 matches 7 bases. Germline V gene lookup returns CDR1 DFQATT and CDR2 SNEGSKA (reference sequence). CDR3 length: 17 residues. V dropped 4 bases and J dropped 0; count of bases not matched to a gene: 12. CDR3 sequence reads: CSANLMKGDSSGNTIYF. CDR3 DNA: TGCAGTGCTAATTTAATGAAGGGGGACAGCTCTGGAAACACCATATATTTT.

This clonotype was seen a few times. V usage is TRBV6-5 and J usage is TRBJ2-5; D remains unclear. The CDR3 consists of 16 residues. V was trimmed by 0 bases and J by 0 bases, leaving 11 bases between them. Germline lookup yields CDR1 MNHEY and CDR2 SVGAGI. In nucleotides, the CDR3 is TGTGCCAGCAGTTACTCGGGCATCCTGTACCAAGAGACCCAGTACTTC. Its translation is CASSYSGILYQETQYF.

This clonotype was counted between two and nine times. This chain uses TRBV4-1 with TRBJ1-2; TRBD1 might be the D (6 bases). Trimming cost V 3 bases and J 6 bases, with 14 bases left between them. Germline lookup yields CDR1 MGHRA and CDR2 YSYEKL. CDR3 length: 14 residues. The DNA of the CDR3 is TGCGCCAGCAGCCATTTGGGGGGCATCGATGGCTACACCTTC. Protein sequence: CASSHLGGIDGYTF.

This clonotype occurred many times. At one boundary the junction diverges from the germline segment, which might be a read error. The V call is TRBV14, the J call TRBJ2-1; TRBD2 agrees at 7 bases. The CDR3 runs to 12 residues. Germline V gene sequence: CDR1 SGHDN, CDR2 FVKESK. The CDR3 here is CASSRYGGVKIF. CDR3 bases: TGTGCCAGCAGCCGGTATGGGGGGGTTAAAATCTTC.

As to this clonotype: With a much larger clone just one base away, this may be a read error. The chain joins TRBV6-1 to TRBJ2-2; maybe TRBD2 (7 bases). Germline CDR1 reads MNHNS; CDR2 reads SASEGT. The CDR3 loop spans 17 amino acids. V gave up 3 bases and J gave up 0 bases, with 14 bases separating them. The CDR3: CASSEKTGGPNTGELFF. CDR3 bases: TGTGCCAGCAGTGAGAAGACCGGGGGGCCGAACACCGGGGAGCTGTTTTTT.

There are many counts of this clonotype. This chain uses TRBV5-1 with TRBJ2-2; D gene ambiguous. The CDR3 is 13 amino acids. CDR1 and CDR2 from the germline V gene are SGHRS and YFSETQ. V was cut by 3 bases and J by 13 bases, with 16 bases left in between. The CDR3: CASSWSRELGLFF. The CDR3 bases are TGCGCCAGCAGCTGGAGCCGAGAGCTAGGGCTGTTTTTT.

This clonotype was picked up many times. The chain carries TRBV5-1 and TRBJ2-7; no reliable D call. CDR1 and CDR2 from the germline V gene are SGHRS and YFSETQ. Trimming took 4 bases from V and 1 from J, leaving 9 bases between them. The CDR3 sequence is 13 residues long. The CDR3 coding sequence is TGCGCCAGCAGCCTAGACGGTTCCTACGAGCAGTACGTC. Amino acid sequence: CASSLDGSYEQYV.

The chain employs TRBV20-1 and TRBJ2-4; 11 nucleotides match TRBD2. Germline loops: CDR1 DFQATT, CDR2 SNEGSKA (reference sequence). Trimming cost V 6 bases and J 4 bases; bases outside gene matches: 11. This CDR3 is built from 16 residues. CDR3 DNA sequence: TGCAGTGCAGGCCGTTTAGCGGGGGGGGTAAAAAACATTCAGTACTTC. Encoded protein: CSAGRLAGGVKNIQYF.

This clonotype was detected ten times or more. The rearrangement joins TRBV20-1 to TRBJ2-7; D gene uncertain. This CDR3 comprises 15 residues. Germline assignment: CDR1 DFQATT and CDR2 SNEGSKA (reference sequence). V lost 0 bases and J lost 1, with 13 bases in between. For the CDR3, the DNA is TGCAGTGCTAGAGATCCTACGGGTCATTCCTACGAGCAGTACTTC. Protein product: CSARDPTGHSYEQYF.

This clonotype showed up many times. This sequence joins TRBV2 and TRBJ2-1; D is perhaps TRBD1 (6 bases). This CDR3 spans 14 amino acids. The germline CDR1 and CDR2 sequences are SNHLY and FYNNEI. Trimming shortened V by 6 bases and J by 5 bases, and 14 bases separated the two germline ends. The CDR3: CASRPGHLNNEQFF. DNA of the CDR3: TGTGCCAGCAGGCCGGGACACCTCAACAATGAGCAGTTCTTC.

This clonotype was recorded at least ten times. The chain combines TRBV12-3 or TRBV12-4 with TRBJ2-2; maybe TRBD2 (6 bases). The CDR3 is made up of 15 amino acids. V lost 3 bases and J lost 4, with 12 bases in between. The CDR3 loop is CASSLGGPFTGELFF. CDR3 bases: TGTGCCAGCAGTTTGGGGGGACCTTTCACCGGGGAGCTGTTTTTT.

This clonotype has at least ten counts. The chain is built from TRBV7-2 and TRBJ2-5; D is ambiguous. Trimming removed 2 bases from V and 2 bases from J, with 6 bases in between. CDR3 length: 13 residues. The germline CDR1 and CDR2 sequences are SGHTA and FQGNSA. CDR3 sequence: CASSLQRQETQYF. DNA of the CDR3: TGTGCCAGCAGCTTACAAAGACAAGAGACCCAGTACTTC.

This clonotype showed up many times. This chain's CDR3 is CASSARDFETQYF. CDR3 DNA: TGTGCCAGCAGCGCAAGGGACTTCGAGACCCAGTACTTC. The chain is built from TRBV4-2 and TRBJ2-5; D is perhaps TRBD2 (6 bases). CDR1 LGHNA and CDR2 YNFKEQ come from the germline V gene. Trimming pared 5 bases from V and 5 bases from J, leaving 12 bases between. This CDR3 is 13 amino acids long.

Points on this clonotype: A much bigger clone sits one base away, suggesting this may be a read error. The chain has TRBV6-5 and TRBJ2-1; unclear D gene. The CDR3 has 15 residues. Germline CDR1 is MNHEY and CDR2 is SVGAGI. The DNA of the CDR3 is TGTGCCAGCAGTTACTCGAGCCGAACATACAATGAGCGGTTCTTC. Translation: CASSYSSRTYNERFF.

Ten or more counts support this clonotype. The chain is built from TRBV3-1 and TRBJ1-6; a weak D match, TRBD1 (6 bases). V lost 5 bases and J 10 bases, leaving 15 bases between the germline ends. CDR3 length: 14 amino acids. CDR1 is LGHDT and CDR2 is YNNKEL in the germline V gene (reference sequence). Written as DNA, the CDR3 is TGTGCCAGCAGCGTCCGACAGGAGTCCTCACCCCTCCACTTT. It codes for CASSVRQESSPLHF.

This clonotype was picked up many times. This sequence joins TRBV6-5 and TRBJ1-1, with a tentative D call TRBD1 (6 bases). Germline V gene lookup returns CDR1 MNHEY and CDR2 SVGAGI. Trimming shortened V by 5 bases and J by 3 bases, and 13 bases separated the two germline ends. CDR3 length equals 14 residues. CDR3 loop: CASSITGKDTEAFF. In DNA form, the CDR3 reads TGTGCCAGCAGTATAACAGGGAAGGACACTGAAGCTTTCTTT.

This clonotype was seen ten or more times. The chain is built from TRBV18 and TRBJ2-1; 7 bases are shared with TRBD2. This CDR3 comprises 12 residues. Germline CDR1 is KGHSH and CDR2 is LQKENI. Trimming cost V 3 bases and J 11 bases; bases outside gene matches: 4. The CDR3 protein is CASSPQGGQQFF. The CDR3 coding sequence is TGTGCCAGCTCACCGCAGGGAGGGCAGCAGTTCTTC. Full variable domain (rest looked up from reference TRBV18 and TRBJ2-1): NAGVMQNPRHLVRRRGQEARLRCSPMKGHSHVYWYRQLPEEGLKFMVYLQKENIIDESGMPKERFSAEFPKEGPSILRIQQVVRGDSAAYFCASSPQGGQQFFGPGTRLTVL.

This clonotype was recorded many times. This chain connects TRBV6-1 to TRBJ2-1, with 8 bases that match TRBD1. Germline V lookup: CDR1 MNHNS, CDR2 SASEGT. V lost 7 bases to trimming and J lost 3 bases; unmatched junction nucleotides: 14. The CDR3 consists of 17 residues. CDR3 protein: CASIVNPGGGRYNEQFF. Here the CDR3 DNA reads TGTGCCAGCATTGTGAACCCAGGGGGCGGCCGCTACAATGAGCAGTTCTTC.

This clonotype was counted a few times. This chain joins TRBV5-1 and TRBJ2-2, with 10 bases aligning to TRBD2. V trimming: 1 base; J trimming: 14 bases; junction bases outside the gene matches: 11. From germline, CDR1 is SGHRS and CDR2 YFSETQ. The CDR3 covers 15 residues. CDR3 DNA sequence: TGCGCCAGCAGCTTGCCCCTAGCGGGGGCCCAGACTCTGTTTTTT. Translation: CASSLPLAGAQTLFF.

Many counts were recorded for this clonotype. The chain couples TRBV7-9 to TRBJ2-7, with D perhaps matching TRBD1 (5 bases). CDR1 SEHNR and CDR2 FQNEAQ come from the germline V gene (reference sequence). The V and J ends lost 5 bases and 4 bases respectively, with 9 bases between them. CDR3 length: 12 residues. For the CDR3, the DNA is TGTGCCAGCAGCCCCAGGGATTACGAGCAGTACTTC. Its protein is CASSPRDYEQYF. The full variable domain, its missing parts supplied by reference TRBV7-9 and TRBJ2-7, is DTGVSQNPRHKITKRGQNVTFRCDPISEHNRLYWYRQTLGQGPEFLTYFQNEAQLEKSRLLSDRFSAERPKGSFSTLEIQRTEQGDSAMYLCASSPRDYEQYFGPGTRLTVT.

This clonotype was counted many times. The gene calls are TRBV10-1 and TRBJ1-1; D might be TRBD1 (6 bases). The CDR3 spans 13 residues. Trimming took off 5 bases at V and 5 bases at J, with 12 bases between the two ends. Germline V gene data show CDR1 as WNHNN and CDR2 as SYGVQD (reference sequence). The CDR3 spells CASSRPGTTEAFF. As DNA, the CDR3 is TGCGCCAGCAGTCGCCCCGGGACAACTGAAGCTTTCTTT.

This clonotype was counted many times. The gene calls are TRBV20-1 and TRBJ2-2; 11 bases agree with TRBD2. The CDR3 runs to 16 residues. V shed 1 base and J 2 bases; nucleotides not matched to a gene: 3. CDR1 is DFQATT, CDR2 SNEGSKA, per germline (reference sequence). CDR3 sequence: CSARVGTSGNTGELFF. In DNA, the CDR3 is TGCAGTGCTAGAGTCGGGACTAGCGGAAACACCGGGGAGCTGTTTTTT.

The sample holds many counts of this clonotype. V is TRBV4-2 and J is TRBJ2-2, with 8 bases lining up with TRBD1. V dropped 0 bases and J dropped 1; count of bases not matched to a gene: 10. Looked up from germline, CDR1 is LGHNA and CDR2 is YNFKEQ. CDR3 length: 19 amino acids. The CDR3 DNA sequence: TGTGCCAGCAGCCAAGATGGGAACAGGGGGTGGGGGAACACCGGGGAGCTGTTTTTT. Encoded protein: CASSQDGNRGWGNTGELFF.

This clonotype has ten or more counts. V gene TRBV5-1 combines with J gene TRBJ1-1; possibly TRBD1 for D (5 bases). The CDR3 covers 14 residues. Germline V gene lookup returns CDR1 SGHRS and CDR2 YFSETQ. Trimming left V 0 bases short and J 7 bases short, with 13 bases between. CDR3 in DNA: TGCGCCAGCAGCTTGGCCGGGGGGAACGGTGAAGCTTTCTTT. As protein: CASSLAGGNGEAFF.

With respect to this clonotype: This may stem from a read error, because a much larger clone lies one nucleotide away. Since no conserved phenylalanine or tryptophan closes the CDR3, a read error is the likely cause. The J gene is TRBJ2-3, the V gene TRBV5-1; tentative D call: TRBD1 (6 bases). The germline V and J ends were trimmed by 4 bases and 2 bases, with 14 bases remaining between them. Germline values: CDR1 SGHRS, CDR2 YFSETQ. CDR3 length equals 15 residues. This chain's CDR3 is CASSPDSGITDTQYY. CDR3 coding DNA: TGCGCCAGCAGCCCGGACAGTGGGATCACAGATACGCAGTATTAT.

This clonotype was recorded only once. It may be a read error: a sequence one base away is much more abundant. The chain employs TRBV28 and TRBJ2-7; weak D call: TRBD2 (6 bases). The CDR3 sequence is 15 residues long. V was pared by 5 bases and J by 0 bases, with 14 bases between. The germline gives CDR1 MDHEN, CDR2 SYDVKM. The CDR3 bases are TGTGCCAGCAGTCCTGGGGGGAACAGCTCCTACGAGCAGTACGTC. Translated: CASSPGGNSSYEQYV.

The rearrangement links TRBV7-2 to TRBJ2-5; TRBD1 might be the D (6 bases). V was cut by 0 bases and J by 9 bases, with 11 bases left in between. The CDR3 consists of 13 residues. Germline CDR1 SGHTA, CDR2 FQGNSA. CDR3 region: CASSLAGAPPQYF. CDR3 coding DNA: TGTGCCAGCAGCTTAGCGGGGGCCCCCCCCCAGTACTTC.